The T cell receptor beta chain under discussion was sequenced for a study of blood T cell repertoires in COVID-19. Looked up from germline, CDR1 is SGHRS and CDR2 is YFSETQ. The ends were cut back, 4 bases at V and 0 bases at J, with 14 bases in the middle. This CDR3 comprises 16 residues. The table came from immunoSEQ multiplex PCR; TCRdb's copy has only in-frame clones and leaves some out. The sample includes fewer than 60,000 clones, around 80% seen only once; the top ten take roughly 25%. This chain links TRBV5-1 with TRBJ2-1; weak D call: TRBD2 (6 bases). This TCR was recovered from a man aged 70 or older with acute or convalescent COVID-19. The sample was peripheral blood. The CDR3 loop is CASSKGRGSSYNEQFF. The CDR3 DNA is TGCGCCAGCAGCAAGGGACGGGGGAGCTCCTACAATGAGCAGTTCTTC. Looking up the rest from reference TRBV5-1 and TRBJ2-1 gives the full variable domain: KAGVTQTPRYLIKTRGQQVTLSCSPISGHRSVSWYQQTPGQGLQFLFEYFSETQRNKGNFPGRFSGRQFSNSRSEMNVSTLELGDSALYLCASSKGRGSSYNEQFFGPGTRLTVL.